This T cell receptor (beta chain) originates from a study of T cell repertoires in aging, cancer and after chemotherapy. Study-wide context: Chronic lymphocytic leukemia patients on fludarabine- or bendamustine-based regimens gave paired samples before and after chemotherapy.

Germline CDR1 reads MNHNS; CDR2 reads SASEGT. CDR3 length: 15 amino acids. The V and J ends lost 2 bases and 3 bases, in that order; junction bases with no gene match: 4. Study-level findings and limits: No conclusions about immunological memory after chemotherapy can be drawn from the repertoire data. Healthy donors lost TCR diversity with age mainly through richness, cancer patients through richness and evenness. Untreated cancer patients had significantly lower blood TCR diversity than age-matched healthy donors.

By share, this clonotype counts as medium-sized (0.01 to 0.1%). Its antigen is still unknown. Amplification of TCR beta used genomic DNA extracted from peripheral blood. A mixed TRB-A/B primer pool amplified rearranged TRB by multiplex touch-down PCR. A single record per CDR3 protein comes from TCRdb applying MiXCR to the multiplex PCR reads. The repertoire holds fewer than 6,000 distinct CDR3 sequences, with less than 25% as singletons. The chain links TRBV6-1 to TRBJ2-3; TRBD1 agrees at 8 bases. This receptor was identified in a human donor with a blood cancer. The sequencing input was blood. The CDR3 is CASSEWTGSTDTQYF. The CDR3, as DNA: TGTGCCAGCAGTGAATGGACAGGGTCAACAGATACGCAGTATTTT.